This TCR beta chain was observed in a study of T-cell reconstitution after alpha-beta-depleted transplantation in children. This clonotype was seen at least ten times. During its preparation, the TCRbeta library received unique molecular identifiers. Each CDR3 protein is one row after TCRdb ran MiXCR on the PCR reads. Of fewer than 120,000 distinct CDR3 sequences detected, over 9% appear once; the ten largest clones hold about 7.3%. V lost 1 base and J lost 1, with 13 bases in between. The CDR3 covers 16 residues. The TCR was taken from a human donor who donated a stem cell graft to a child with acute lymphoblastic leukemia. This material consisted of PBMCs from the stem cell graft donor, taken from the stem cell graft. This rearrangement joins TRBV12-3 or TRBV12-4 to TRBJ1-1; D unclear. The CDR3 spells CASSLVMTTPNTEAFF. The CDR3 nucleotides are TGTGCCAGCAGTTTAGTTATGACGACCCCGAACACTGAAGCTTTCTTT.